These T cell receptor beta chains were read from a single sample in a study of T cells in Graves' hyperthyroidism and ophthalmopathy. From the multiplex PCR reads, TCRdb called clonotypes with MiXCR, one entry per CDR3 protein. The sample lists roughly 640,000 distinct CDR3 sequences; roughly a sixth were seen once. Sequencing used blood. Receptors were obtained from a woman aged 40 to 50 with Graves' ophthalmopathy. Each CDR3 is given with its conserved first and last residue. The order of the fields is V gene, J gene, CDR3 protein.

V gene: TRBV4-2; J gene: TRBJ2-3; CDR3 protein: CASSQGGLAGVNTQYF
V gene: TRBV5-1; J gene: TRBJ2-7; CDR3 protein: CASSSSSGTLSYEQYF
V gene: TRBV19; J gene: TRBJ1-5; CDR3 protein: CASSIQQGYGGSQPQHF
V gene: TRBV5-1; J gene: TRBJ2-1; CDR3 protein: CASTQRAGSSYNEQFF
V gene: TRBV20-1; J gene: TRBJ1-5; CDR3 protein: CSARDSGRLGGVRSNQPQHF
V gene: TRBV20-1; J gene: TRBJ2-5; CDR3 protein: CSAILAGKETQYF
V gene: TRBV19; J gene: TRBJ2-2; CDR3 protein: CASRRQGVANTGELFF
V gene: TRBV5-6; J gene: TRBJ1-5; CDR3 protein: CASSNSPDRNNQPQHF
V gene: TRBV5-1; J gene: TRBJ1-2; CDR3 protein: CASSLTRGGYGYTF
V gene: TRBV28; J gene: TRBJ1-6; CDR3 protein: CASSLALGNRQNSPLHF
V gene: TRBV11-2; J gene: TRBJ2-7; CDR3 protein: CASSLDAREQYF
V gene: TRBV6-1; J gene: TRBJ2-5; CDR3 protein: CASGRVQETQYF
V gene: TRBV5-6; J gene: TRBJ2-1; CDR3 protein: CASSWLNNEQFF
V gene: TRBV2; J gene: TRBJ2-2; CDR3 protein: CASSERGYYTGELFF
V gene: TRBV12-5; J gene: TRBJ2-1; CDR3 protein: CASGLDDYYNEQFF
V gene: TRBV6-5; J gene: TRBJ1-4; CDR3 protein: CASSYKSGLRATNEKLFF
V gene: TRBV5-1; J gene: TRBJ2-3; CDR3 protein: CASSNGGAYSADTQYF
V gene: TRBV28; J gene: TRBJ1-1; CDR3 protein: CASSLRIWSLMNTEAFF
V gene: TRBV5-1; J gene: TRBJ1-2; CDR3 protein: CASSTGGYGYTF
V gene: TRBV7-2; J gene: TRBJ2-1; CDR3 protein: CASSTGPGGYYNEQFF
V gene: TRBV3-1; J gene: TRBJ2-7; CDR3 protein: CASSRSPGPSSYEQYF
V gene: TRBV20-1; J gene: TRBJ1-5; CDR3 protein: CSAREAGPNQPQHF
V gene: TRBV20-1; J gene: TRBJ2-3; CDR3 protein: CSARDETGGTDTQYF
V gene: TRBV20-1; J gene: TRBJ2-3; CDR3 protein: CSASGPAQRSTDTQYF
V gene: TRBV2; J gene: TRBJ2-5; CDR3 protein: CASRAPLKQETQYF
V gene: TRBV11-2; J gene: TRBJ2-3; CDR3 protein: CASSFRLEVDTQYF